This T cell receptor (beta chain) was recorded in a study of T cells in Graves' hyperthyroidism and ophthalmopathy. This clonotype has at least ten counts. The diagnoses drew upon clinical symptoms, serum thyroxine and TRAb, thyroid ultrasound and orbital computed tomography. Researchers took RNA transcripts and amplified the TCR beta CDR3 regions from them. First-round RT-PCR with HTBI primers amplified the TCR CDR3 region. TCRdb recomputed calls from the multiplex PCR reads with MiXCR, one row per CDR3 protein. The sample records a few hundred thousand distinct CDR3 sequences, 46% being singletons. The sequence came from a woman aged 18-35 years with Graves' hyperthyroidism. Sequencing input: peripheral blood or thyroid tissue (not recorded which).

The CDR3: CASSVEAGGTYEQYF. Written as DNA, the CDR3 is TGTGCCAGCAGCGTAGAGGCAGGGGGAACCTACGAGCAGTACTTC. This rearrangement joins TRBV9 to TRBJ2-7, with 7 bases aligning to TRBD1. The junction had 5 bases not matched to a gene; V was cut back by 0 bases and J by 2 bases. This CDR3 comprises 15 residues. Looked up from germline, CDR1 is SGDLS and CDR2 is YYNGEE.